The next 5 T cell receptor beta chains were all read from a single sample in a study of blood T cell repertoires in COVID-19. This table comes from immunoSEQ multiplex PCR, and its TCRdb copy is limited to in-frame clones, with some not included. The table lists about 380,000 clones, approximately 81% of them singletons, with roughly 3.9% in the top ten. Sequencing used peripheral blood. The receptors here all came from a woman under 30 with acute or convalescent COVID-19.

This clone was seen a single time. V gene TRBV7-9 combines with J gene TRBJ2-7, with D perhaps TRBD2 (6 bases). The CDR3 extends over 13 amino acids. V dropped 4 bases and J dropped 1 base, with 8 bases sitting between them. Germline CDR1 reads SEHNR; CDR2 reads FQNEAQ (reference sequence). CDR3: CASSSDYSYEQYF. CDR3 in DNA: TGTGCCAGCAGCTCGGACTATTCCTACGAGCAGTACTTC.

This sequence joins TRBV7-6 and TRBJ2-7, with 7 bases identical to TRBD1. Germline CDR1 and CDR2: SGHVS and FNYEAQ. The CDR3 is 14 amino acids. V lost 1 base to trimming and J lost 5 bases; unmatched junction nucleotides: 5. The CDR3 reads CASSLERGPNEQYF. CDR3 in DNA: TGTGCCAGCAGCTTAGAGAGGGGGCCCAACGAGCAGTACTTC.

J is TRBJ1-2 and V is TRBV19; unclear D gene. Germline V gene lookup returns CDR1 LNHDA and CDR2 SQIVND (reference sequence). Trimming removed 5 bases from V and 4 bases from J, with 8 bases in between. CDR3 length: 12 residues. The CDR3 bases are TGTGCCAGTAGTCGCAGTCCCTATGGCTACACCTTC. Translation: CASSRSPYGYTF.

This sequence joins TRBV14 and TRBJ1-1; weak D call: TRBD1 (6 bases). The V end lost 5 bases, the J end lost 2 bases, and 27 bases lay between the germline ends. This CDR3 is built from 19 residues. The V gene's germline CDR1 is SGHDN and CDR2 FVKESK. The CDR3 DNA reads TGTGCCAGCAGCTCGTCGTCCTCCCTTACGGGACACCTAAACACTGAAGCTTTCTTT. It yields the protein CASSSSSSLTGHLNTEAFF.

J is TRBJ1-6 and V is TRBV7-2; 9 bases align to TRBD1. This CDR3 contains 14 residues. Trimming removed 3 bases from V and 11 bases from J; junction bases left unmatched: 5. Germline V gives CDR1 SGHTA, CDR2 FQGNSA. The CDR3 nucleotides read TGTGCCAGCAGCTTCGGGACAGGGCTACCACCCCTCCACTTT. It translates to CASSFGTGLPPLHF.